The T cell receptor beta chain under discussion was sequenced for a study of blood T cell repertoires in COVID-19. Whole-study context: The analysed material was cDNA or gDNA that came from T cells, B-cell-depleted T cells, or PBMCs.

Participants reported their clinical history, and cohort assignment relied on those reports. Original processing notes: Amplification with reference gene primers provided the estimates of nucleated cell counts. The protocol was immunoSEQ multiplex PCR, while the TCRdb copy is restricted to in-frame clones and leaves out a portion. D and trimming were read from the DNA, whereas the V and J calls and clone size are those reported in that table. The table has about 240,000 clones, more than 75% seen once. Germline V CDR1 and CDR2: LNHDA, SQIVND (reference sequence). The CDR3 is 19 residues long. V was clipped by 7 bases and J by 0 bases; unmatched bases: 13.

V gene TRBV19 combines with J gene TRBJ1-3; 12 positions agree with TRBD1. The sequence was obtained from a middle-aged woman with acute COVID-19. Sequencing used PBMCs or T cells enriched from blood (not recorded which). The CDR3 sequence is CASTPSRPGQGASGNTIYF. The CDR3 nucleotides read TGTGCCAGTACCCCAAGCCGTCCGGGACAGGGGGCCTCTGGAAACACCATATATTTT.